The 17 T cell receptor beta chains below were found in one sample sequenced in a study of OX40 agonist ivuxolimab in advanced cancers. Method: immunoSEQ multiplex PCR; TCRdb's copy keeps in-frame clones and lacks some. The top ten clones hold 3.1% of a sample with approximately 79,000 clones, over 75% of them seen once. This specimen consisted of CD4+ or CD8+ T cells sorted from blood, obtained in a trial of the OX40 agonist ivuxolimab. The origin of the receptors is an adult with an advanced solid tumor such as melanoma, head and neck, liver or kidney cancer.

This clone was seen a few times. The chain carries TRBV9 and TRBJ1-2; 8 bases map to TRBD1. The V gene's germline CDR1 is SGDLS and CDR2 YYNGEE. The ends lost 0 bases at V and 3 bases at J; junction bases unmatched: 4. The length of the CDR3 is 15 residues. The CDR3 region is CASSVEQGGDYGYTF. The CDR3 DNA reads TGTGCCAGCAGCGTAGAACAGGGGGGAGACTATGGCTACACCTTC.

V is TRBV6-5 and J is TRBJ1-5; 7 bases align to TRBD1. Germline V CDR1 and CDR2: MNHEY, SVGAGI. The CDR3 has 14 amino acids. V shed 5 bases and J 7 bases; nucleotides not matched to a gene: 8. The CDR3 sequence is CASSPLTGRQPQHF. CDR3 coding DNA: TGTGCCAGCAGTCCATTGACAGGGCGGCAGCCCCAGCATTTT.

The chain joins TRBV7-2 to TRBJ2-7, with TRBD2 matching 13 bases. This CDR3 region has 14 residues. V gave up 5 bases and J gave up 6 bases; unmatched junction bases: 4. Germline CDR1 reads SGHTA; CDR2 reads FQGNSA. CDR3 nucleotides: TGTGCCAGCAGCCGACTAGCGGGAGGACGCGAGCAGTACTTC. As protein: CASSRLAGGREQYF.

V is TRBV6-1 and J is TRBJ2-2; 8 bases are a match to TRBD2. The CDR3 loop spans 19 amino acids. The germline gives CDR1 MNHNS, CDR2 SASEGT. The V gene end was trimmed by 4 bases and the J gene end by 2 bases; junction bases not matched to a gene: 15. The CDR3 DNA reads TGTGCCAGCAGTGGAGCCCGGTGGCGGGGGGACCTAAACACCGGGGAGCTGTTTTTT. Translation: CASSGARWRGDLNTGELFF.

The chain is built from TRBV5-1 and TRBJ1-3, with D possibly being TRBD1 (6 bases). The CDR3 runs to 16 residues. Trimming took 0 bases from V and 2 from J, leaving 12 bases between them. CDR1 and CDR2 from the germline V gene are SGHRS and YFSETQ. In nucleotides, the CDR3 is TGCGCCAGCAGCTTGGGAGCATCAGGGGCTGGAAACACCATATATTTT. Amino acids: CASSLGASGAGNTIYF.

The gene calls are TRBV6-5 and TRBJ2-5, with D possibly being TRBD2 (5 bases). V lost 4 bases and J 1 base, leaving 13 bases between the germline ends. Germline V CDR1 and CDR2: MNHEY, SVGAGI. This CDR3 is built from 15 residues. DNA for the CDR3: TGTGCCAGCAGTTCCGCGAGCAGCGGCCAAGAGACCCAGTACTTC. It yields the protein CASSSASSGQETQYF.

The genes are TRBV7-2 and TRBJ2-3, with D perhaps TRBD2 (5 bases). The germline CDR1 and CDR2 sequences are SGHTA and FQGNSA. This CDR3 spans 14 amino acids. The V and J ends lost 5 bases and 0 bases respectively, with 9 bases between them. The chain's CDR3 is CASSRTVSTDTQYF. The CDR3 DNA reads as TGTGCCAGCAGCCGGACTGTTAGCACAGATACGCAGTATTTT.

The chain carries TRBV29-1 and TRBJ1-1; weak D call: TRBD1 (5 bases). The V gene's germline CDR1 is SQVTM and CDR2 ANQGSEA. Deletions cut 8 bases from V and 4 bases from J, with 14 bases between. The CDR3 consists of 12 residues. The CDR3 DNA is TGCAGCCTAAGTGACAGACTCACTGAAGCTTTCTTT. It yields the protein CSLSDRLTEAFF.

The chain has TRBV5-4 and TRBJ2-7; 7 bases line up with TRBD1. Looked up from germline, CDR1 is SGHNT and CDR2 is YYREEE (reference sequence). CDR3 size: 15 residues. V was clipped by 4 bases and J by 0 bases; unmatched bases: 7. CDR3 DNA: TGTGCCAGCAGCCGGGAAGGGACAGCCTCCTACGAGCAGTACTTC. This codes for CASSREGTASYEQYF.

This clone came up once. The chain recombines TRBV7-8 with TRBJ1-1, with 9 bases identical to TRBD1. This CDR3 has 16 amino acids. CDR1 and CDR2 from the germline V gene are SGHVS and FQNEAQ. Trimming at V came to 4 bases and at J to 7 bases, leaving 13 bases not matched to a gene. The CDR3 sequence is CASSSTGTGRVGEAFF. DNA of the CDR3: TGTGCCAGCAGCTCCACCGGGACAGGGAGGGTGGGTGAAGCTTTCTTT.

The chain links TRBV7-9 to TRBJ2-4; D could derive from TRBD1 or TRBD2 (5 bases each). Trimming removed 2 bases at V and 3 bases at J, with 17 bases between. The CDR3 loop spans 17 amino acids. In germline, CDR1 is SEHNR, CDR2 FQNEAQ (reference sequence). The CDR3 region is CASSLTGPFGDKNIQYF. The CDR3 nucleotides read TGTGCCAGCAGCTTAACGGGACCCTTCGGGGACAAAAACATTCAGTACTTC.

The chain has TRBV11-3 and TRBJ2-1, with D unclear. Germline CDR1 reads SGHNT; CDR2 reads YENEEA. The CDR3 has 14 amino acids. Trimming cost V 2 bases and J 8 bases, with 13 bases left between them. The CDR3: CASSLSRGSDEQFF. CDR3 bases: TGTGCCAGCAGCTTAAGTCGAGGAAGCGATGAGCAGTTCTTC.

The gene calls are TRBV19 and TRBJ2-6; TRBD1 aligns across 10 bases. In germline, CDR1 is LNHDA, CDR2 SQIVND (reference sequence). CDR3 length: 17 residues. V lost 7 bases and J lost 0; bases outside the gene matches: 6. CDR3 in amino acids: CASTAGQGTSGANVLTF. As DNA, the CDR3 is TGTGCCAGTACCGCGGGACAGGGGACCTCTGGGGCCAACGTCCTGACTTTC.

The rearrangement links TRBV5-4 to TRBJ2-5, with 9 bases lining up with TRBD2. After removal of 2 bases from V and 2 bases from J, the junction contained 4 bases not matched to a gene. This CDR3 comprises 15 residues. The V gene's germline CDR1 is SGHNT and CDR2 YYREEE (reference sequence). The CDR3 DNA is TGTGCCAGCAGCTTCGGACTAGCGCTACAAGAGACCCAGTACTTC. It encodes CASSFGLALQETQYF.

The rearrangement links TRBV6-6 to TRBJ1-2; D is undetermined. Trimming left V 2 bases short and J 4 bases short, with 14 bases between. The CDR3 loop spans 15 amino acids. Germline CDR1 is MNHNY and CDR2 is SVGAGI (reference sequence). CDR3 loop: CASSYGEIDFYGYTF. For the CDR3, the DNA is TGTGCCAGCAGTTACGGGGAGATAGACTTCTATGGCTACACCTTC.

The chain combines TRBV6-5 with TRBJ1-5; D may be TRBD1 (5 bases). The CDR3 is 15 amino acids. CDR1 is MNHEY and CDR2 is SVGAGI in the germline V gene. Deletions cut 6 bases from V and 4 bases from J, with 16 bases between. The CDR3 region is CASSPRRGGNQPQHF. The CDR3 coding sequence is TGTGCCAGCAGCCCGCGGAGGGGCGGGAATCAGCCCCAGCATTTT.

This chain links TRBV7-6 with TRBJ1-6; D gene uncertain. The germline V gene encodes CDR1 SGHVS and CDR2 FNYEAQ. Trimming took 6 bases from V and 12 from J, leaving 15 bases between them. The CDR3 has 13 residues. CDR3 loop: CASRKGGFGPLHF. Written as DNA, the CDR3 is TGTGCCAGCAGGAAGGGCGGTTTCGGACCCCTCCACTTT.